The clone carrying this T cell receptor beta chain was observed a few times. Primers included in the PCR were 60 Vbeta and 13 Jbeta primers. Repertoires were generated with immunoSEQ multiplex PCR, while TCRdb's copy carries only in-frame clones and drops some. Here the sample spans around 91,000 clones, about 73% being singletons. The sample is drawn from a study of cytomegalovirus exposure and HLA in healthy donors. Germline V gene data show CDR1 as LGHNA and CDR2 as YNFKEQ. The CDR3 is 16 amino acids. Trimming took 0 bases from V and 6 from J; bases not matched to a gene: 7. The chain is built from TRBV4-2 and TRBJ1-4; 7 nucleotides align to TRBD1. The sample consisted of PBMCs. The TCR comes from a woman aged 40 to 55 in good health and CMV-seropositive. The CDR3 reads CASSQEGGRGDEKLFF. CDR3 DNA: TGTGCCAGCAGCCAAGAGGGGGGCAGGGGGGATGAAAAACTGTTTTTT.